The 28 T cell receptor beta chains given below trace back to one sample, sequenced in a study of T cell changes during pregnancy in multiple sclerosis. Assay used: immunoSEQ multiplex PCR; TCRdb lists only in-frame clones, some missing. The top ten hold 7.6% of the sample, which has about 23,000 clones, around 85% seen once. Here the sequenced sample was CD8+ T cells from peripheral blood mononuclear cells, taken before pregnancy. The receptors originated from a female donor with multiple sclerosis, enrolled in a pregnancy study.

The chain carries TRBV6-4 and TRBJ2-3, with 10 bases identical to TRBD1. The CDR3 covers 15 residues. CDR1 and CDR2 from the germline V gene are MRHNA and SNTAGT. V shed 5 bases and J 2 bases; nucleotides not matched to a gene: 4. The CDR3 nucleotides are TGTGCCAGCAGTTCCGGGACAGGGGCCACAGATACGCAGTATTTT. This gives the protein CASSSGTGATDTQYF.

CDR3 region: CASSFLSQDPGELFF. CDR3 DNA sequence: TGTGCCAGCAGCTTCCTCTCACAGGACCCCGGGGAGCTGTTTTTT. The chain is built from TRBV13 and TRBJ2-2; possibly TRBD1 for D (5 bases). The CDR3 totals 15 residues. The germline V gene has CDR1 PRHDT and CDR2 FYEKMQ (reference sequence). V lost 3 bases to trimming and J lost 6 bases, with 14 bases between them.

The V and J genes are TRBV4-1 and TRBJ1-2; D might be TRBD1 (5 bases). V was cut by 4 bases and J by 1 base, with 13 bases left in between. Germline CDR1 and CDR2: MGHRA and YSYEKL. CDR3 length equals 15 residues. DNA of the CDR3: TGCGCCAGCAGCCCCCTCGTGGGGGGTAACTATGGCTACACCTTC. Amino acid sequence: CASSPLVGGNYGYTF.

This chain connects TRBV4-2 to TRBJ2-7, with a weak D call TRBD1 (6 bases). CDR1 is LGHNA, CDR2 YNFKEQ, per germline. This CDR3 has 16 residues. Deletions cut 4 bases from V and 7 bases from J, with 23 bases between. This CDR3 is CASSLFSGTPWWEQYF. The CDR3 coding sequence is TGTGCCAGCAGCCTTTTTTCCGGGACACCCTGGTGGGAGCAGTACTTC.

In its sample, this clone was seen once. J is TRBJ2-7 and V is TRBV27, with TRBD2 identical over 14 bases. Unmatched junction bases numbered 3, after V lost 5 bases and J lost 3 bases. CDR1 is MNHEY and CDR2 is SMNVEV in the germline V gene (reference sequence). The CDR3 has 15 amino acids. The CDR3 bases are TGTGCCAGCAGTGAGGGACTAGCGGGAGTCTACGAGCAGTACTTC. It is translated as CASSEGLAGVYEQYF.

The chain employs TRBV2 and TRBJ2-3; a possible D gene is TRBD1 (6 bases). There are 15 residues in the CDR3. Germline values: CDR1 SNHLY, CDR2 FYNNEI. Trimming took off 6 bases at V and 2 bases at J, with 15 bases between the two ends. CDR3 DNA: TGTGCCAGCAGAACCTCGGGACATTCCACAGATACGCAGTATTTT. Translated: CASRTSGHSTDTQYF.

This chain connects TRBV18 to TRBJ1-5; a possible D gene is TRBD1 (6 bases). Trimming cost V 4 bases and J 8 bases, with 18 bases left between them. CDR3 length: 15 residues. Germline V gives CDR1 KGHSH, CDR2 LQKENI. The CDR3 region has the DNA TGTGCCAGCTCACTGGCAGGGAGGGGGGATGAGCCCCAGCATTTT. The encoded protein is CASSLAGRGDEPQHF.

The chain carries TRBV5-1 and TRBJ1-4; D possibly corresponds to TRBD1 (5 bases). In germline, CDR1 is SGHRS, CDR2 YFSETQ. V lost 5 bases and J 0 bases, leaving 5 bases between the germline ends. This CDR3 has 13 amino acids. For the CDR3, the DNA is TGCGCCAGCAGACAGGCAACTAATGAAAAACTGTTTTTT. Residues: CASRQATNEKLFF.

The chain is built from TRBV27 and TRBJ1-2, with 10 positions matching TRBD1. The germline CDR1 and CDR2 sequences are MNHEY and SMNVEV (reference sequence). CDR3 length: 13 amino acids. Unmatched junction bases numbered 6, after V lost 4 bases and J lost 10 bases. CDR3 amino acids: CASSSWDRGDYTF. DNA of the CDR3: TGTGCCAGCAGTTCCTGGGACAGGGGAGACTACACCTTC.

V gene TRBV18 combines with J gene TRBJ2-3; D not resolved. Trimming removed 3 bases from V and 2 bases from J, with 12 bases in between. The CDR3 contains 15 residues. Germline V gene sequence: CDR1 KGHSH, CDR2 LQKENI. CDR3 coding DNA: TGTGCCAGCTCACCCCTGATGGAGCCCACAGATACGCAGTATTTT. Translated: CASSPLMEPTDTQYF.

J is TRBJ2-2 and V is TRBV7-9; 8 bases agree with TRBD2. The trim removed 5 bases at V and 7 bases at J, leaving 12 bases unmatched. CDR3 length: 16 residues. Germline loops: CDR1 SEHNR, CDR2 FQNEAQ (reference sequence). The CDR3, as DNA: TGTGCCAGCAGCCCTCCCAGCGGGAGTTTGGGCGGGGAGCTGTTTTTT. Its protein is CASSPPSGSLGGELFF. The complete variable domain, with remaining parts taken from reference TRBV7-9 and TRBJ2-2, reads DTGVSQNPRHKITKRGQNVTFRCDPISEHNRLYWYRQTLGQGPEFLTYFQNEAQLEKSRLLSDRFSAERPKGSFSTLEIQRTEQGDSAMYLCASSPPSGSLGGELFFGEGSRLTVL.

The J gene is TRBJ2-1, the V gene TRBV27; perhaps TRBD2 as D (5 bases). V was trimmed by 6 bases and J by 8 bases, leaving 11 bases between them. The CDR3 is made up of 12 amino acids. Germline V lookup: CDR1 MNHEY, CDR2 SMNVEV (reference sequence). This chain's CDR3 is CASRLAKDEQFF. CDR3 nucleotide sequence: TGTGCCAGCAGGCTAGCTAAGGATGAGCAGTTCTTC.

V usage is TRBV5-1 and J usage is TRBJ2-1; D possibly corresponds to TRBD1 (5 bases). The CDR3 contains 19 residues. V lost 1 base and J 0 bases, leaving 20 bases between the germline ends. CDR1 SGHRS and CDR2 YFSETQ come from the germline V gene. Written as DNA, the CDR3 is TGCGCCAGCAGCTTGAGTCAGGGCTACCAACTGAGCTCCTACAATGAGCAGTTCTTC. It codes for CASSLSQGYQLSSYNEQFF.

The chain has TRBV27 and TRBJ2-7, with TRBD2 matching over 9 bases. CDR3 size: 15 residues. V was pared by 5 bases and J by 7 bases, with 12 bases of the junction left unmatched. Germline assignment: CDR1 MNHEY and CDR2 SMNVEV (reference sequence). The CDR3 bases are TGTGCCAGCAGTCTCCTATCTAGCGGGAATCGGGAGCAGTACTTC. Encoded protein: CASSLLSSGNREQYF.

The CDR3 bases are TGCGCCAGCAGCCAAGTTCCGGCGAGGGGGCCGATAGCCAAAAACATTCAGTACTTC. It codes for CASSQVPARGPIAKNIQYF. V usage is TRBV4-1 and J usage is TRBJ2-4, with 7 nucleotides matching TRBD1. The CDR3 runs 19 residues. Unmatched junction bases numbered 12, after V lost 1 base and J lost 0 bases. Germline loops: CDR1 MGHRA, CDR2 YSYEKL.

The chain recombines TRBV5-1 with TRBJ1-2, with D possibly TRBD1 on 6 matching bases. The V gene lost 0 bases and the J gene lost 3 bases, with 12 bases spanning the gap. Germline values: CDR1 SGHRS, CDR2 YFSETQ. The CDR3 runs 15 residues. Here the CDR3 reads CASSLVQSGDYGYTF. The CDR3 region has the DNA TGCGCCAGCAGCTTGGTACAGTCAGGGGACTATGGCTACACCTTC.

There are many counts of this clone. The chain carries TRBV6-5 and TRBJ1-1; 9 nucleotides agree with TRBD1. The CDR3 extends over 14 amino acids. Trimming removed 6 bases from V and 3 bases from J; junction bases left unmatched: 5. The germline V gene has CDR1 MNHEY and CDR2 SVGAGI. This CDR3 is CASRRDRDDTEAFF. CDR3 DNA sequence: TGTGCCAGCAGGAGGGACAGGGACGACACTGAAGCTTTCTTT.

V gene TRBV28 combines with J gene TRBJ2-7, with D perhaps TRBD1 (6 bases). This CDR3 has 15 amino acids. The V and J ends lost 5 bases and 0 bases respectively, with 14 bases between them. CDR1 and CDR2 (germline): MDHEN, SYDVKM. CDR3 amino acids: CASSLRQDSSYEQYF. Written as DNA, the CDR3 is TGTGCCAGCAGTCTCAGACAGGATAGCTCCTACGAGCAGTACTTC. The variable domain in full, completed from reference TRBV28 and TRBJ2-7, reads DVKVTQSSRYLVKRTGEKVFLECVQDMDHENMFWYRQDPGLGLRLIYFSYDVKMKEKGDIPEGYSVSREKKERFSLILESASTNQTSMYLCASSLRQDSSYEQYFGPGTRLTVT.

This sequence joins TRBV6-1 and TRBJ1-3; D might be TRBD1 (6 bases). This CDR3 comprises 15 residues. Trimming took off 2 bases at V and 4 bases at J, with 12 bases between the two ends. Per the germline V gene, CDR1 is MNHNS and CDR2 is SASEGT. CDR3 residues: CASSEITGSGNTIYF. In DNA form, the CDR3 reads TGTGCCAGCAGTGAAATAACAGGGTCAGGAAACACCATATATTTT.

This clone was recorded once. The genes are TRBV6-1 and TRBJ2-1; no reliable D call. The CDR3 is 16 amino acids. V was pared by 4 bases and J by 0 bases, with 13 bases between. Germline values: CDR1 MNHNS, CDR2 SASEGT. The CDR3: CASSVAAASSYNEQFF. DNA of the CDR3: TGTGCCAGCAGTGTCGCGGCGGCGAGCTCCTACAATGAGCAGTTCTTC.

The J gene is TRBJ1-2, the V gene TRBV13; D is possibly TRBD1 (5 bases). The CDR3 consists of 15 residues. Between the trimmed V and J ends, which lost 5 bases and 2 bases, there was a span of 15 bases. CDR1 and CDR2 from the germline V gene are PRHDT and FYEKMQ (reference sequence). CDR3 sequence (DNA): TGTGCCAGCAGCATCGTTGGGGGGTTAAACTATGGCTACACCTTC. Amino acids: CASSIVGGLNYGYTF. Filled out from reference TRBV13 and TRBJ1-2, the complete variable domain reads AAGVIQSPRHLIKEKRETATLKCYPIPRHDTVYWYQQGPGQDPQFLISFYEKMQSDKGSIPDRFSAQQFSDYHSELNMSSLELGDSALYFCASSIVGGLNYGYTFGSGTRLTVV.

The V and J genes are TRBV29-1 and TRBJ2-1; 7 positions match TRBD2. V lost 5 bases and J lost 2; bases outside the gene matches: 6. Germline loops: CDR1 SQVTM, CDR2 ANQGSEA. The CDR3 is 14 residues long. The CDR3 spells CSVSRLAPYNEQFF. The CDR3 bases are TGCAGCGTTTCTAGACTAGCTCCCTACAATGAGCAGTTCTTC.

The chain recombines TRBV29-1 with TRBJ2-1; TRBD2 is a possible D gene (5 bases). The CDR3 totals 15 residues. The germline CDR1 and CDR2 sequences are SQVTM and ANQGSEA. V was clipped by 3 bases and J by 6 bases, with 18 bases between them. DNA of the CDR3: TGCAGCGTTGAGTGGCGGTCTAGCTCGGGCAATGAGCAGTTCTTC. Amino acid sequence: CSVEWRSSSGNEQFF.

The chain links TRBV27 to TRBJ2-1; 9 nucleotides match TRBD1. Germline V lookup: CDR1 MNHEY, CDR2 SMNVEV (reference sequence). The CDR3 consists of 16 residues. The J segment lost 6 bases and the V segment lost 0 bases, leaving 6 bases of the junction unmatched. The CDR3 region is CASSLSEGDRANEQFF. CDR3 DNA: TGTGCCAGCAGTTTATCAGAAGGGGACAGGGCCAATGAGCAGTTCTTC.

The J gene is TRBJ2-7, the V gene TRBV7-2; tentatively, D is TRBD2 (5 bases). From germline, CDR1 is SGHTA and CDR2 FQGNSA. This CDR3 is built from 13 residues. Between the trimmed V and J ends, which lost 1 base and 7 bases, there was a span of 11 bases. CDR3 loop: CASSLDLGSEQYF. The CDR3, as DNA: TGTGCCAGCAGCTTAGATCTGGGGAGTGAGCAGTACTTC. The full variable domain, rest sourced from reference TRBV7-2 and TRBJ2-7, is GAGVSQSPSNKVTEKGKDVELRCDPISGHTALYWYRQSLGQGLEFLIYFQGNSAPDKSGLPSDRFSAERTGGSVSTLTIQRTQQEDSAVYLCASSLDLGSEQYFGPGTRLTVT.

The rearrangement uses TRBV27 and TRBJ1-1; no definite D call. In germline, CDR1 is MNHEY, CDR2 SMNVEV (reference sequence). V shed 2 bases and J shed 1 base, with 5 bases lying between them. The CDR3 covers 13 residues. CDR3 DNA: TGTGCCAGCAGTTTAGCAGGGAACACTGAAGCTTTCTTT. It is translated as CASSLAGNTEAFF.

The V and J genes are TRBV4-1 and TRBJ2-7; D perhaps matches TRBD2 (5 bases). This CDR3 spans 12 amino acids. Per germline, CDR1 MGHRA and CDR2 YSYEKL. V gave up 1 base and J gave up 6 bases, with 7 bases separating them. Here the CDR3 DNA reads TGCGCCAGCAGCCAAGTAGCGAGCGAGCAGTACTTC. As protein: CASSQVASEQYF.

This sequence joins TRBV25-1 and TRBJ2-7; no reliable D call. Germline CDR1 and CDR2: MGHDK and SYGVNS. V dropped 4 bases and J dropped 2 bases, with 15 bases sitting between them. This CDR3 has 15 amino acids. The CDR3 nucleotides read TGTGCCAGCAGTGGATTTGACATCAATCCCTACGAGCAGTACTTC. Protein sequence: CASSGFDINPYEQYF.